This entry lists 26 T cell receptor beta chains sequenced from one sample in a study of cytomegalovirus exposure and HLA in healthy donors. A multiplex PCR was run with 60 Vbeta primers and 13 Jbeta primers. Sequencing used immunoSEQ multiplex PCR; TCRdb keeps in-frame clones, though not all of them. This repertoire shows under 200,000 clones, roughly 73% found once; its top ten account for about 3.1%. The sequencing input was PBMCs. The receptors originated from a female donor in good health and CMV-seronegative.

The CDR3 coding sequence is TGTGCCAGCAGTTCCCCGGGGGACAGGGGGTATAATTCACCCCTCCACTTT. The encoded protein is CASSSPGDRGYNSPLHF. The chain links TRBV28 to TRBJ1-6, with 11 bases identical to TRBD1. V shed 4 bases, J shed 4 bases, and the junction held 6 bases outside the gene matches. The CDR3 contains 17 residues. The germline V gene has CDR1 MDHEN and CDR2 SYDVKM. The whole variable domain, remainder taken from reference TRBV28 and TRBJ1-6, is DVKVTQSSRYLVKRTGEKVFLECVQDMDHENMFWYRQDPGLGLRLIYFSYDVKMKEKGDIPEGYSVSREKKERFSLILESASTNQTSMYLCASSSPGDRGYNSPLHFGNGTRLTVT.

This chain connects TRBV2 to TRBJ1-3, with a possible D match to TRBD1 (5 bases). V gave up 8 bases and J gave up 2 bases, with 16 bases separating them. Per germline, CDR1 SNHLY and CDR2 FYNNEI. The CDR3 sequence is 15 residues long. Here the CDR3 reads CASRSSRAAGNTIYF. The CDR3 DNA reads as TGTGCCAGCCGCTCTTCCAGGGCCGCTGGAAACACCATATATTTT.

This clone has more than one count but fewer than ten. This sequence joins TRBV4-1 and TRBJ1-5; 10 nucleotides match TRBD1. Losses at the gene ends were 7 bases for V and 1 base for J; bases not matched to a gene: 16. The CDR3 is 19 residues long. The germline CDR1 and CDR2 sequences are MGHRA and YSYEKL. The CDR3 loop reads CASIHKGDRGGISNQPQHF. Here the CDR3 DNA reads TGCGCCAGCATCCATAAGGGGGACAGGGGAGGGATAAGCAATCAGCCCCAGCATTTT.

The chain carries TRBV30 and TRBJ2-7, with 10 bases fitting TRBD2. The germline CDR1 and CDR2 sequences are GTSNPN and SVGIG (reference sequence). The CDR3 runs to 16 residues. V lost 2 bases, J lost 1 base, and 8 bases stayed unmatched. CDR3 protein: CAWSLAGGSRSYEQYF. Written as DNA, the CDR3 is TGTGCCTGGAGTTTAGCGGGGGGTAGCAGGTCCTACGAGCAGTACTTC.

The chain joins TRBV19 to TRBJ1-2; no definite D call. The length of the CDR3 is 12 residues. With 3 bases removed from V and 7 bases from J, the gap between germline ends came to 9 bases. From germline, CDR1 is LNHDA and CDR2 SQIVND (reference sequence). CDR3 residues: CASSISSGGYTF. The CDR3 coding sequence is TGTGCCAGTAGTATTTCTTCGGGTGGCTACACCTTC.

The chain uses TRBV6-1 and TRBJ1-4; D is undetermined. Germline CDR1 MNHNS, CDR2 SASEGT. The ends were cut back, 1 base at V and 1 base at J, with 10 bases in the middle. CDR3 length: 16 amino acids. The CDR3 spells CASSEEWGGTNEKLFF. The CDR3 DNA reads TGTGCCAGCAGTGAAGAATGGGGAGGAACTAATGAAAAACTGTTTTTT.

V gene TRBV10-3 combines with J gene TRBJ2-3, with D tentatively TRBD1 (5 bases). The CDR3 runs to 11 residues. Trimming removed 7 bases at V and 10 bases at J, with 12 bases between. Germline V gene lookup returns CDR1 ENHRY and CDR2 SYGVKD. The CDR3 DNA sequence: TGTGCCATCAAAGGGGAAGGGGCGCAGTATTTT. This codes for CAIKGEGAQYF.

In its sample, this clone was seen a few times. V usage is TRBV7-9 and J usage is TRBJ1-2; a weak D match, TRBD1 (6 bases). Looked up from germline, CDR1 is SEHNR and CDR2 is FQNEAQ (reference sequence). Deletions cut 5 bases from V and 4 bases from J, with 20 bases between. There are 16 residues in the CDR3. The CDR3 coding sequence is TGTGCCAGCAGCCGGGGGGGGGCCGGGACTAGCTATGGCTACACCTTC. It specifies CASSRGGAGTSYGYTF.

In its sample, this clone was seen once. V is TRBV19 and J is TRBJ1-2; 8 bases match TRBD1. V was pared by 3 bases and J by 7 bases, with 16 bases of the junction left unmatched. Germline CDR1 LNHDA, CDR2 SQIVND (reference sequence). This CDR3 comprises 17 residues. For the CDR3, the DNA is TGTGCCAGTAGTATTGTAAGTGGGGCCGACAGGGGACCTGGCTACACCTTC. It translates to CASSIVSGADRGPGYTF.

V is TRBV19 and J is TRBJ1-2; 7 bases fit TRBD1. J was trimmed by 4 bases and V by 8 bases; bases with no gene match: 7. Germline-derived CDR1 and CDR2 are LNHDA and SQIVND (reference sequence). The CDR3 consists of 13 residues. The CDR3 region has the DNA TGTGCCAGTTCACCGGGACAGATCTATGGCTACACCTTC. Its protein product is CASSPGQIYGYTF. The full variable domain, completed using reference TRBV19 and TRBJ1-2, is DGGITQSPKYLFRKEGQNVTLSCEQNLNHDAMYWYRQDPGQGLRLIYYSQIVNDFQKGDIAEGYSVSREKKESFPLTVTSAQKNPTAFYLCASSPGQIYGYTFGSGTRLTVV.

J is TRBJ2-1 and V is TRBV6-1, with 8 nucleotides matching TRBD2. Germline CDR1 reads MNHNS; CDR2 reads SASEGT. The CDR3 extends over 17 amino acids. Trimming took 4 bases from V and 5 from J; bases not matched to a gene: 13. The CDR3 loop is CASSGAEELAAHNEQFF. The CDR3 region has the DNA TGTGCCAGCAGTGGGGCCGAGGAACTAGCGGCCCACAATGAGCAGTTCTTC.

V and J are TRBV11-1 and TRBJ2-1; TRBD2 is a possible D gene (6 bases). Looked up from germline, CDR1 is SGHAT and CDR2 is FQDESV (reference sequence). This CDR3 is 16 amino acids long. Trimming stripped 5 bases from V and 5 bases from J, with 19 bases between. CDR3 loop: CASSTNRGNVDNEQFF. CDR3 bases: TGTGCCAGCAGCACAAACCGCGGGAACGTAGACAATGAGCAGTTCTTC.

The rearrangement joins TRBV7-9 to TRBJ2-1; TRBD2 agrees at 8 bases. V shed 6 bases and J 6 bases; nucleotides not matched to a gene: 4. Per germline, CDR1 SEHNR and CDR2 FQNEAQ (reference sequence). The CDR3 has 13 residues. The chain's CDR3 is CASSLGRVNEQFF. The CDR3 nucleotides read TGTGCCAGCAGTCTCGGGAGGGTCAATGAGCAGTTCTTC.

The rearrangement joins TRBV28 to TRBJ2-3, with 10 bases matching TRBD2. Germline loops: CDR1 MDHEN, CDR2 SYDVKM. After removal of 3 bases from V and 3 bases from J, the junction contained 0 bases not matched to a gene. The CDR3 is 14 residues long. The CDR3 region has the DNA TGTGCCAGCAGTTTTAGCGGGGGGACAGATACGCAGTATTTT. This sequence encodes CASSFSGGTDTQYF. Drawing the rest from reference TRBV28 and TRBJ2-3, the complete variable domain is DVKVTQSSRYLVKRTGEKVFLECVQDMDHENMFWYRQDPGLGLRLIYFSYDVKMKEKGDIPEGYSVSREKKERFSLILESASTNQTSMYLCASSFSGGTDTQYFGPGTRLTVL.

The gene calls are TRBV27 and TRBJ2-5; weak D call: TRBD1 (6 bases). The ends were cut back, 2 bases at V and 5 bases at J, with 15 bases in the middle. Germline V gene sequence: CDR1 MNHEY, CDR2 SMNVEV (reference sequence). The CDR3 contains 15 residues. Written as DNA, the CDR3 is TGTGCCAGCAGTTTAATCAGGGGTGGTATTGAGACCCAGTACTTC. Amino acids: CASSLIRGGIETQYF.

V usage is TRBV4-1 and J usage is TRBJ2-5; 7 nucleotides align to TRBD1. Germline CDR1 is MGHRA and CDR2 is YSYEKL. Trimming took 4 bases from V and 0 from J; bases not matched to a gene: 2. The CDR3 runs to 14 residues. This chain's CDR3 is CASSPGTDQETQYF. CDR3 sequence (DNA): TGCGCCAGCAGCCCAGGGACAGACCAAGAGACCCAGTACTTC.

The chain has TRBV7-8 and TRBJ2-5; tentative D call: TRBD2 (6 bases). Trimming shortened V by 1 base and J by 9 bases, and 18 bases separated the two germline ends. The length of the CDR3 is 15 residues. Germline CDR1 SGHVS, CDR2 FQNEAQ. The CDR3 here is CASSLGGVMGEAQYF. DNA of the CDR3: TGTGCCAGCAGCTTAGGCGGGGTAATGGGGGAGGCCCAGTACTTC.

The chain recombines TRBV9 with TRBJ1-4; D is unresolved. The CDR3 is 15 amino acids. Trimming left V 5 bases short and J 8 bases short, with 19 bases between. In germline, CDR1 is SGDLS, CDR2 YYNGEE. Here the CDR3 reads CASSPSTPGYEKLFF. The CDR3 DNA sequence: TGTGCCAGCAGTCCTTCAACCCCGGGGTACGAAAAACTGTTTTTT.

The rearrangement links TRBV5-4 to TRBJ2-7; TRBD2 agrees at 10 bases. CDR1 is SGHNT, CDR2 YYREEE, per germline (reference sequence). After removal of 1 base from V and 3 bases from J, the junction contained 1 base not matched to a gene. This CDR3 comprises 14 residues. CDR3 sequence (DNA): TGTGCCAGCAGCTTGACTAGCGGGATCTACGAGCAGTACTTC. Translating gives CASSLTSGIYEQYF.

The V call is TRBV9, the J call TRBJ2-5; the D is unclear. The germline V and J ends were trimmed by 0 bases and 1 base, with 10 bases remaining between them. Germline-derived CDR1 and CDR2 are SGDLS and YYNGEE. The CDR3 is made up of 15 amino acids. The CDR3 loop is CASSVAPETQETQYF. Written as DNA, the CDR3 is TGTGCCAGCAGCGTAGCCCCGGAGACCCAAGAGACCCAGTACTTC.

V usage is TRBV6-4 and J usage is TRBJ2-1, with TRBD2 identical over 11 bases. The V segment lost 4 bases and the J segment 6 bases; nucleotides outside the gene matches: 8. CDR1 MRHNA and CDR2 SNTAGT come from the germline V gene. The length of the CDR3 is 16 residues. In nucleotides, the CDR3 is TGTGCCAGCAGTGTCGCTAGCGGGAGGTCGGGCAATGAGCAGTTCTTC. Protein sequence: CASSVASGRSGNEQFF.

This clone turned up a few times. The rearrangement links TRBV9 to TRBJ2-3, with 10 bases matching TRBD2. Losses at the gene ends were 0 bases for V and 9 bases for J; bases not matched to a gene: 7. Looked up from germline, CDR1 is SGDLS and CDR2 is YYNGEE. CDR3 size: 15 residues. The CDR3 coding sequence is TGTGCCAGCAGCGTAGGCGCTAGCGGGGGTGAGACGCAGTATTTT. It yields the protein CASSVGASGGETQYF.

V and J are TRBV9 and TRBJ2-5; TRBD2 agrees at 10 bases. Germline values: CDR1 SGDLS, CDR2 YYNGEE. V dropped 0 bases and J dropped 1; count of bases not matched to a gene: 3. The CDR3 is 16 residues long. CDR3 loop: CASSVATSGTQETQYF. CDR3 in DNA: TGTGCCAGCAGCGTAGCTACTAGCGGGACCCAAGAGACCCAGTACTTC.

The chain employs TRBV18 and TRBJ1-5, with a weak D call TRBD1 (6 bases). The length of the CDR3 is 14 residues. Germline lookup yields CDR1 KGHSH and CDR2 LQKENI. Trimming pared 6 bases from V and 1 base from J, leaving 10 bases between. The CDR3: CASSQDRSNQPQHF. CDR3 in DNA: TGTGCCAGCTCTCAAGACAGGAGCAATCAGCCCCAGCATTTT.

This chain links TRBV7-3 with TRBJ2-5; 9 nucleotides agree with TRBD2. This CDR3 region has 13 residues. Germline V gene sequence: CDR1 SGHTA, CDR2 FQGTGA. J was trimmed by 7 bases and V by 5 bases; bases with no gene match: 5. This chain's CDR3 is CASSPQRGATQYF. The CDR3 bases are TGTGCCAGCAGCCCCCAGCGGGGGGCGACCCAGTACTTC.

This chain uses TRBV7-2 with TRBJ2-7; 9 nucleotides agree with TRBD2. The CDR3 is 15 residues long. CDR1 is SGHTA and CDR2 is FQGNSA in the germline V gene. Unmatched junction bases numbered 8, after V lost 5 bases and J lost 3 bases. The CDR3 loop is CASSIGSSGIYEQYF. CDR3 nucleotides: TGTGCCAGCAGCATAGGGTCTAGCGGGATCTACGAGCAGTACTTC. The full variable domain, its missing parts supplied by reference TRBV7-2 and TRBJ2-7, is GAGVSQSPSNKVTEKGKDVELRCDPISGHTALYWYRQSLGQGLEFLIYFQGNSAPDKSGLPSDRFSAERTGGSVSTLTIQRTQQEDSAVYLCASSIGSSGIYEQYFGPGTRLTVT.